These 20 T cell receptor beta chains originate from one sample sequenced in a study of siplizumab effects on memory and regulatory T cells. Generated by immunoSEQ multiplex PCR, the TCRdb table keeps only in-frame clones and is missing some. This sample has 85,000 to 130,000 clones, with around 95% found just once. Material for sequencing was Tregs sorted from blood. The receptors come from a human donor in good health.

The chain combines TRBV14 with TRBJ2-1; 8 bases are shared with TRBD2. CDR1 is SGHDN and CDR2 is FVKESK in the germline V gene. V trimming: 7 bases; J trimming: 7 bases; junction bases outside the gene matches: 12. The CDR3 length is 15 residues. DNA for the CDR3: TGTGCCAGCAACCAGATCGGGAGGGCGGGGAATGAGCAGTTCTTC. Translation gives CASNQIGRAGNEQFF.

The gene calls are TRBV6-5 and TRBJ2-2, with D tentatively TRBD1 or TRBD2 (5 bases each). V was shortened by 4 bases and J by 5 bases, with 14 bases between the two germline ends. The CDR3 spans 15 residues. Germline CDR1 is MNHEY and CDR2 is SVGAGI. This CDR3 reads CASSWVGARTGELFF. CDR3 sequence (DNA): TGTGCCAGCAGTTGGGTCGGGGCAAGAACCGGGGAGCTGTTTTTT.

The rearrangement links TRBV15 to TRBJ2-5, with D possibly matching TRBD2 (5 bases). Looked up from germline, CDR1 is LNHNV and CDR2 is YYDKDF (reference sequence). CDR3 length: 15 amino acids. Trimming removed 0 bases from V and 5 bases from J, with 13 bases in between. This CDR3 reads CATSRDLASFETQYF. The CDR3 bases are TGTGCCACCAGCAGAGATCTCGCTAGCTTCGAGACCCAGTACTTC. The complete variable domain, with remaining parts taken from reference TRBV15 and TRBJ2-5, reads DAMVIQNPRYQVTQFGKPVTLSCSQTLNHNVMYWYQQKSSQAPKLLFHYYDKDFNNEADTPDNFQSRRPNTSFCFLDIRSPGLGDTAMYLCATSRDLASFETQYFGPGTRLLVL.

The chain links TRBV18 to TRBJ2-7, with D unresolved. The V gene's germline CDR1 is KGHSH and CDR2 LQKENI. The ends were cut back, 5 bases at V and 2 bases at J, with 7 bases in the middle. CDR3 length: 12 residues. CDR3: CASSSPTYEQYF. CDR3 DNA: TGTGCCAGCTCATCTCCAACCTACGAGCAGTACTTC.

The genes are TRBV6-4 and TRBJ1-1; no clear D. Trimming cost V 9 bases and J 1 base, with 27 bases left between them. CDR1 and CDR2 from the germline V gene are MRHNA and SNTAGT. The CDR3 contains 18 residues. The CDR3 here is CASTPPGPRSATNTEAFF. CDR3 nucleotides: TGTGCCAGTACACCTCCCGGGCCCCGGTCGGCGACGAACACTGAAGCTTTCTTT.

This chain connects TRBV5-1 to TRBJ2-5; TRBD1 aligns across 8 bases. Germline-derived CDR1 and CDR2 are SGHRS and YFSETQ. The CDR3 loop spans 16 amino acids. Losses at the gene ends were 2 bases for V and 5 bases for J; bases not matched to a gene: 11. In DNA form, the CDR3 reads TGCGCCAGCAGCTTAACAGGGGGTTATGGGTTGGAGACCCAGTACTTC. Translated: CASSLTGGYGLETQYF.

The V call is TRBV5-4, the J call TRBJ2-2; 7 bases line up with TRBD1. The CDR3 runs to 16 residues. V shed 2 bases, J shed 5 bases, and the junction held 9 bases outside the gene matches. The germline CDR1 and CDR2 sequences are SGHNT and YYREEE (reference sequence). CDR3 residues: CASSFPGGSGTGELFF. CDR3 DNA: TGTGCCAGCAGCTTCCCAGGGGGTTCGGGAACCGGGGAGCTGTTTTTT.

The genes are TRBV6-4 and TRBJ2-7; tentative D call: TRBD1 (7 bases). Germline CDR1 is MRHNA and CDR2 is SNTAGT. CDR3 size: 19 residues. V was pared by 3 bases and J by 3 bases, with 27 bases between. Here the CDR3 DNA reads TGTGCCAGCAGTGAAACAGACTTTTCCTTTCCGCAGGGGGGCTACGAGCAGTACTTC. It yields the protein CASSETDFSFPQGGYEQYF.

CDR3 nucleotide sequence: TGCGCCAGCAGCTTCGGGACTACTTCCTACGAGCAGTACTTC. Its translation: CASSFGTTSYEQYF. The gene calls are TRBV5-1 and TRBJ2-5; 7 bases are shared with TRBD2. The J call is uncertain, as TRBJ2-7 better fits the DNA end. The CDR3 runs to 14 residues. CDR1 is SGHRS and CDR2 is YFSETQ in the germline V gene.

The rearrangement joins TRBV2 to TRBJ1-2, with D possibly being TRBD1 (5 bases). Deletions cut 7 bases from V and 3 bases from J, with 15 bases between. CDR1 is SNHLY, CDR2 FYNNEI, per germline. The CDR3 sequence is 14 residues long. CDR3 region: CASKRAREHYGYTF. CDR3 coding DNA: TGTGCCAGCAAACGAGCCAGGGAGCACTATGGCTACACCTTC.

The chain uses TRBV28 and TRBJ2-7; D is possibly TRBD1 (6 bases). Germline V gene sequence: CDR1 MDHEN, CDR2 SYDVKM. The CDR3 covers 14 residues. Trimming took off 11 bases at V and 2 bases at J, with 19 bases between the two ends. The CDR3 here is CARDRTEDTYEQYF. The CDR3 DNA follows: TGTGCCCGAGACAGGACAGAAGACACCTACGAGCAGTACTTC.

This clone has only one observation. This chain joins TRBV18 and TRBJ2-5; 9 bases align to TRBD1. The CDR3 loop spans 15 amino acids. Germline V gives CDR1 KGHSH, CDR2 LQKENI. With V trimmed by 6 bases and J by 3 bases, 8 bases remained unmatched. The DNA for the CDR3 is TGTGCCAGCTCTGCGACAGGGGGGTTGGAAGAGACCCAGTACTTC. This translates into CASSATGGLEETQYF.

The CDR3 nucleotides are TGTGCCAGCAGCCAACGGTTGGGTTCAGAAGCTTTCTTT. Translation: CASSQRLGSEAFF. The V and J genes are TRBV11-2 and TRBJ1-1; D is ambiguous. The CDR3 runs to 13 residues. The germline V gene has CDR1 SGHAT and CDR2 FQNNGV. V shed 5 bases and J shed 8 bases, with 15 bases lying between them.

This clone was detected only once. The V and J genes are TRBV19 and TRBJ2-7; the match to TRBD1 covers 12 bases. This CDR3 has 16 residues. Trimming removed 6 bases from V and 7 bases from J; junction bases left unmatched: 13. Germline V gives CDR1 LNHDA, CDR2 SQIVND (reference sequence). The CDR3 sequence: CASSPRGQGASREQYF. CDR3 bases: TGTGCCAGTAGCCCCCGGGGACAGGGGGCCTCTAGGGAGCAGTACTTC.

The V and J genes are TRBV5-1 and TRBJ2-7; D not resolved. Looked up from germline, CDR1 is SGHRS and CDR2 is YFSETQ. V was clipped by 3 bases and J by 7 bases, with 14 bases between them. The CDR3 is 13 residues long. The CDR3 DNA follows: TGCGCCAGCAGCTACCAAGTTCTCCAAGAGCAGTACTTC. This codes for CASSYQVLQEQYF. The full variable domain, rest sourced from reference TRBV5-1 and TRBJ2-7, is KAGVTQTPRYLIKTRGQQVTLSCSPISGHRSVSWYQQTPGQGLQFLFEYFSETQRNKGNFPGRFSGRQFSNSRSEMNVSTLELGDSALYLCASSYQVLQEQYFGPGTRLTVT.

Of note for this clone: This sample includes further DNA sequences coding for the same CDR3. The V gene is TRBV18, the J gene TRBJ2-7, with D possibly matching TRBD1 (5 bases). The CDR3 is 12 residues long. In germline, CDR1 is KGHSH, CDR2 LQKENI. Trimming took off 3 bases at V and 4 bases at J, with 7 bases between the two ends. Here the CDR3 DNA reads TGTGCCAGCTCACCTACAGGTTACGAGCAGTACTTC. Translation: CASSPTGYEQYF.

This clone appeared once. In DNA, the CDR3 is TGTGCCAGCAGCTTGGGGACTGGGGCCAACGTCCTGACTTTC. It is translated as CASSLGTGANVLTF. The rearrangement uses TRBV5-6 and TRBJ2-6; D is unresolved. This CDR3 contains 14 residues. Germline CDR1 is SGHDT and CDR2 is YYEEEE. Deletions cut 0 bases from V and 2 bases from J, with 3 bases between. Full variable domain (rest looked up from reference TRBV5-6 and TRBJ2-6): DAGVTQSPTHLIKTRGQQVTLRCSPKSGHDTVSWYQQALGQGPQFIFQYYEEEERQRGNFPDRFSGHQFPNYSSELNVNALLLGDSALYLCASSLGTGANVLTFGAGSRLTVL.

V usage is TRBV2 and J usage is TRBJ1-5; a weak D match, TRBD1 (5 bases). Trimming left V 7 bases short and J 1 base short, with 8 bases between. This CDR3 contains 13 residues. Germline-derived CDR1 and CDR2 are SNHLY and FYNNEI. The CDR3 is CASKNRSNQPQHF. The CDR3 DNA is TGTGCCAGCAAGAACAGGAGCAATCAGCCCCAGCATTTT. The complete variable domain, with remaining parts taken from reference TRBV2 and TRBJ1-5, reads EPEVTQTPSHQVTQMGQEVILRCVPISNHLYFYWYRQILGQKVEFLVSFYNNEISEKSEIFDDQFSVERPDGSNFTLKIRSTKLEDSAMYFCASKNRSNQPQHFGDGTRLSIL.

This clone was seen just once. This chain links TRBV5-1 with TRBJ2-2, with D possibly matching TRBD2 (5 bases). Per germline, CDR1 SGHRS and CDR2 YFSETQ. The CDR3 contains 15 residues. V shed 3 bases and J shed 2 bases, with 11 bases lying between them. The CDR3 nucleotides are TGCGCCAGCAGCTCCGGACTGGATAACACCGGGGAGCTGTTTTTT. It yields the protein CASSSGLDNTGELFF.

V is TRBV15 and J is TRBJ2-6; D may be TRBD1 or TRBD2 (5 bases each). This CDR3 contains 21 residues. In germline, CDR1 is LNHNV, CDR2 YYDKDF (reference sequence). V was cut by 0 bases and J by 1 base, with 22 bases left in between. DNA of the CDR3: TGTGCCACCAGCAGAGAGGTGGGGTACCCGGGGCCCCATTCTGGGGCCAACGTCCTGACTTTC. Translation: CATSREVGYPGPHSGANVLTF.